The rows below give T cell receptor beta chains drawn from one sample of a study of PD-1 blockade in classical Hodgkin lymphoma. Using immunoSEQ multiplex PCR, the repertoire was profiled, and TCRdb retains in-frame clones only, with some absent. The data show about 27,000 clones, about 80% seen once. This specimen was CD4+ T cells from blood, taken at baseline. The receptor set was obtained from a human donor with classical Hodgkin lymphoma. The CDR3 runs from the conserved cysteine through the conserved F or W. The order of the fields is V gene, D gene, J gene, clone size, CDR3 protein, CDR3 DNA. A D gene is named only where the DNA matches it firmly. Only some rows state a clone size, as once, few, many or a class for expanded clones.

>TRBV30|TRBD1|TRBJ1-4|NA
CAWSRGGRQVTSF
TGTGCCTGGAGCAGGGGGGGGCGGCAGGTAACAAGTTTT
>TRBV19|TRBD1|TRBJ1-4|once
CATTGTGDEKLFF
TGTGCCACCACCGGGACAGGGGATGAAAAACTGTTTTTT
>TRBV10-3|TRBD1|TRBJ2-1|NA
CAIHSGTAINEQFF
TGTGCCATCCATTCCGGGACAGCGATTAATGAGCAGTTCTTC
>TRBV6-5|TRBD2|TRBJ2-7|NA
CASSLTSASSYEQYF
TGTGCCAGCAGCCTAACTAGCGCCAGCTCCTACGAGCAGTACTTC
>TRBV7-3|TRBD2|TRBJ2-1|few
CASSSIAGADHNEQFF
TGTGCCAGCAGCTCTATAGCGGGGGCGGATCACAATGAGCAGTTCTTC
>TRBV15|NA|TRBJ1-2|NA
CATSRDDNYGYTF
TGTGCCACCAGCAGAGACGATAACTATGGCTACACCTTC
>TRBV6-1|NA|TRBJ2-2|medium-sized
CASSEGVFSVTGELFF
TGTGCCAGCAGTGAAGGCGTGTTTTCCGTTACCGGGGAGCTGTTTTTT
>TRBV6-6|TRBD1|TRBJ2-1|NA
CASSQTGDEQFF
TGTGCCAGCAGCCAGACAGGGGATGAGCAGTTCTTC
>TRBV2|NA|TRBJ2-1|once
CASGGPGGAGEQFF
TGTGCCAGCGGGGGTCCGGGGGGCGCCGGGGAGCAGTTCTTC
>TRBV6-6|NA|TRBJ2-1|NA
CASGGLIDNEQFF
TGTGCCAGCGGGGGACTGATAGACAATGAGCAGTTCTTC
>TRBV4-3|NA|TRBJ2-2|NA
CASSQEPRVGGELFF
TGCGCCAGCAGCCAAGAGCCGAGGGTTGGCGGGGAGCTGTTTTTT
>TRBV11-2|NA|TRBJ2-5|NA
CASSSVSIQETQYF
TGTGCCAGCAGCAGCGTGTCCATTCAAGAGACCCAGTACTTC
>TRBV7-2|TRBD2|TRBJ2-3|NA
CASSLTSPSTDTQYF
TGTGCCAGCAGCTTGACTAGCCCGTCCACAGATACGCAGTATTTT
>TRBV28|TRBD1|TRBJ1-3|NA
CASSFVDRGSGNTIYF
TGTGCCAGCAGTTTCGTCGACAGGGGGAGCGGAAACACCATATATTTT
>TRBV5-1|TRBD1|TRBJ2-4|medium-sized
CASSGPGQLPIQYF
TGCGCCAGCAGCGGACCGGGACAGCTACCCATTCAGTACTTC
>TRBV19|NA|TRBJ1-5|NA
CASSRQGGIGSNQPQHF
TGTGCCAGTAGTCGGCAGGGTGGCATTGGTAGCAATCAGCCCCAGCATTTT
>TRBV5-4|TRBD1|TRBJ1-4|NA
CASSSGTANEKLFF
TGTGCCAGCAGCTCTGGGACAGCTAATGAAAAACTGTTTTTT
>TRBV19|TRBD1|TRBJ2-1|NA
CASSQGAADFEQFF
TGTGCCAGTAGTCAGGGGGCGGCTGACTTTGAGCAGTTCTTC
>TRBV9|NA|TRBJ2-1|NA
CASSVGLKPLGSAGYNEQFF
TGTGCCAGCAGCGTAGGATTGAAACCCCTTGGGTCGGCGGGGTACAATGAGCAGTTCTTC
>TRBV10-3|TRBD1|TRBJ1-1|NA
CAISGAPGQGLKFGTEAFF
TGTGCCATCAGTGGGGCACCGGGACAGGGGTTAAAATTTGGCACTGAAGCTTTCTTT
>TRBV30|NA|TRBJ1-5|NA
CAWSGQGGQPQHF
TGTGCCTGGAGTGGGCAGGGAGGGCAGCCCCAGCATTTT
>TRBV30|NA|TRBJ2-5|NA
CAWSVRKDYPYQETQYF
TGTGCCTGGAGTGTACGAAAGGACTATCCGTACCAAGAGACCCAGTACTTC
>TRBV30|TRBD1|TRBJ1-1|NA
CAWSVPGQGWSEAFF
TGTGCCTGGAGTGTACCCGGACAGGGGTGGAGTGAAGCTTTCTTT
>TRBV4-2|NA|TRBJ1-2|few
CASSQDPDYGYTF
TGTGCCAGCAGCCAAGATCCTGACTATGGCTACACCTTC
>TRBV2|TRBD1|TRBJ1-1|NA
CASSEANRGHGEAFF
TGTGCCAGCAGTGAAGCTAACAGGGGGCACGGTGAAGCTTTCTTT
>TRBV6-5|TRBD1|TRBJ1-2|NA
CASSYRGLVAGYTF
TGTGCCAGCAGTTACAGGGGGCTCGTAGCTGGCTACACCTTC
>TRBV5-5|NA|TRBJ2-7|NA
CASSPGPGLQAYEQYF
TGTGCCAGCAGCCCGGGGCCGGGACTCCAAGCCTACGAGCAGTACTTC
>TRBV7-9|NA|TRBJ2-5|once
CASSLYSKLETQYF
TGTGCCAGCAGCTTATATTCGAAGCTAGAGACCCAGTACTTC